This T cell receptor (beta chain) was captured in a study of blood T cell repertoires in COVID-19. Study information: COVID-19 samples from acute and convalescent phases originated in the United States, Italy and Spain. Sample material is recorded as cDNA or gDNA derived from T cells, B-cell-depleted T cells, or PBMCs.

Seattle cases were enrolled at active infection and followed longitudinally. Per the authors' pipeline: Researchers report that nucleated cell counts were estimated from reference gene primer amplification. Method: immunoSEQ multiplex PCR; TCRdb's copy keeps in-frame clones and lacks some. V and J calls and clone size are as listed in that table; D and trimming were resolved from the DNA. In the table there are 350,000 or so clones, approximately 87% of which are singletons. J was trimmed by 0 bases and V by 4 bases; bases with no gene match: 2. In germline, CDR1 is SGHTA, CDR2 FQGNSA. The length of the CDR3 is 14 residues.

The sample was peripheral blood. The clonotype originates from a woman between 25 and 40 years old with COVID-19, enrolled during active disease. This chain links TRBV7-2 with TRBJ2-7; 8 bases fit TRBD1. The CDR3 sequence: CASSSGTGSYEQYF. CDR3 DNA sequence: TGTGCCAGCAGCTCCGGGACAGGCTCCTACGAGCAGTACTTC.